The T cell receptor beta chain described here comes from a study of a mutant IDH1 vaccine in newly diagnosed glioma. Study context: Beginning 4-6 weeks after radiotherapy alone, or with temozolomide cycles, vaccination took place.

About this clone: Its antigen is as yet unknown.

Whole-study results and caveats: Among top peripheral T cell clonotypes, changes seemed unrelated to pseudoprogression.

Time point here: week 23, last vaccination. Topical imiquimod accompanied each vaccine dose, which consisted of 300 ug of mutant IDH1 20-mer peptide. Libraries were prepared by immunoSEQ multiplex PCR; TCRdb keeps only in-frame clonotypes and omits some of them. The profile covers approximately 67,000 clones, with about 80% appearing a single time and about 14% taken by the ten largest. CDR3 size: 16 residues. The V gene's germline CDR1 is SGHRS and CDR2 YFSETQ. Trimming cost V 3 bases and J 3 bases; bases outside gene matches: 11. This TCR was sampled from a man aged 18-30 years with glioma. The specimen comprised PBMCs, sampled from a glioma patient whose treatment included an IDH1 peptide vaccine. The chain uses TRBV5-1 and TRBJ2-7, with 8 bases identical to TRBD1. CDR3 coding DNA: TGCGCCAGCAGCTCAGGACAGGGTCTCTCCAGCTACGAGCAGTACTTC. As protein: CASSSGQGLSSYEQYF.